Listed below are T cell receptor beta chains from one sample, sequenced in a study of blood T cells in healthy people across ages. TCRdb re-derived calls from the 5' RACE reads in MiXCR, one entry per CDR3 protein. The table shows some 900,000 distinct CDR3 sequences, with around 49% occurring only once. Sample: blood. These receptor sequences come from a man aged 25 to 40 in good health. Each CDR3 is given with its conserved first and last residue. A D gene is named only where the DNA matches it firmly. Clone size is not always given. Where it is, it says once, few, many or a class for expanded clones.

.,TRBJ1-4,TRBD1,TRBV10-3,CAISGTGVNEKLFF,TGTGCCATCAGTGGGACAGGTGTTAATGAAAAACTGTTTTTT
few,TRBJ2-5,.,TRBV5-7,CASSSLNKEGRETQYF,TGTGCCAGCAGCTCCCTCAATAAGGAGGGGAGAGAGACCCAGTACTTC
.,TRBJ1-1,TRBD1,TRBV27,CASSFRTGSTEAFF,TGTGCCAGCAGTTTCAGGACAGGGTCCACTGAAGCTTTCTTT
.,TRBJ2-7,TRBD1,TRBV11-2,CASSLAPVDRAAYEQYF,TGTGCCAGCAGCTTAGCCCCCGTAGACAGGGCCGCCTACGAGCAGTACTTC
.,TRBJ2-3,.,TRBV3-1,CASSTGLTPSTDTQYF,TGTGCCAGCAGCACAGGACTGACTCCTAGCACAGATACGCAGTATTTT
few,TRBJ2-7,.,TRBV7-2,CASSQDRNAPYEQYF,TGTGCCAGCAGCCAAGACAGGAATGCTCCCTACGAGCAGTACTTC
few,TRBJ2-3,TRBD2,TRBV6-5,CASSYGGGGAGGTDTQYF,TGTGCCAGCAGTTACGGTGGCGGGGGGGCTGGTGGCACAGATACGCAGTATTTT
.,TRBJ2-5,TRBD2,TRBV7-6,CASSLRSSGMETQYF,TGTGCCAGCAGCTTAAGGTCTAGCGGGATGGAGACCCAGTACTTC
many,TRBJ2-3,TRBD2,TRBV6-4,CASSDGTSGGTDTQYF,TGTGCCAGCAGTGACGGGACTAGCGGGGGGACAGATACGCAGTATTTT
.,TRBJ1-1,.,TRBV27,CASSRRAYTEAFF,TGTGCCAGCAGCAGGCGGGCGTATACTGAAGCTTTCTTT
few,TRBJ2-5,TRBD2,TRBV7-9,CASSFILAGEETQYF,TGTGCCAGCAGCTTCATCCTGGCGGGGGAAGAGACCCAGTACTTC
few,TRBJ2-1,TRBD2,TRBV4-3,CASSQDSAGGPYNEQFF,TGCGCCAGCAGCCAAGACTCGGCGGGGGGGCCCTACAATGAGCAGTTCTTC
.,TRBJ2-2,.,TRBV29-1,CSVERESGELFF,TGCAGCGTTGAGCGGGAATCCGGGGAGCTGTTTTTT